This entry concerns a single T cell receptor (beta chain). As yet, its antigen is unknown. CD45RO/CCR7/CD25/CD127/CD95/CD27 sorting isolated CD4+ naive, central memory, regulatory and stem cell-like memory cells. This record comes from a study of beta chain features in type 1 diabetes. The study, taken as a whole, reports: PCR might preferentially amplify shorter templates, equally in patients and controls. Patients with type 1 diabetes showed fewer VDJ junction insertions and more deletions.

Sequenced material consisted of expressed TCRB transcripts (all of the isolated RNA was reverse transcribed). Data came from immunoSEQ multiplex PCR; TCRdb stores just in-frame clones and leaves some out. The table has roughly 240,000 clones, roughly 15% seen once; the top ten hold more than 0.02%. This sequence originates from a woman in her thirties or forties in good health. What was sequenced was naive CD4+ T cells from blood.

The CDR3 sequence is CASSFRGIAGGPYEQYF. The CDR3 region has the DNA TGTGCCAGCAGCTTTAGGGGAATAGCGGGGGGACCCTACGAGCAGTACTTC. The chain carries TRBV7-9 and TRBJ2-7, with 10 bases fitting TRBD2. The CDR3 covers 17 residues. V dropped 3 bases and J dropped 2; count of bases not matched to a gene: 10. Germline V gene lookup returns CDR1 SEHNR and CDR2 FQNEAQ (reference sequence).